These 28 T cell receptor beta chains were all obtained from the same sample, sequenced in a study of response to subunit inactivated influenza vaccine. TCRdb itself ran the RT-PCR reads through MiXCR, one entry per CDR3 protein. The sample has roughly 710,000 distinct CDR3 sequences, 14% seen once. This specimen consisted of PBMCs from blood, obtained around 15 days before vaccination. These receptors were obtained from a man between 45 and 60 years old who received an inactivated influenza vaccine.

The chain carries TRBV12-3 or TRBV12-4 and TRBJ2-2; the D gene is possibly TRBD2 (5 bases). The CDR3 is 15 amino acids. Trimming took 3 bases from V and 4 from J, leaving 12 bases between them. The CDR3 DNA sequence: TGTGCCAGCAGTTTTGAAGGAGGTTTCACCGGGGAGCTGTTTTTT. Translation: CASSFEGGFTGELFF.

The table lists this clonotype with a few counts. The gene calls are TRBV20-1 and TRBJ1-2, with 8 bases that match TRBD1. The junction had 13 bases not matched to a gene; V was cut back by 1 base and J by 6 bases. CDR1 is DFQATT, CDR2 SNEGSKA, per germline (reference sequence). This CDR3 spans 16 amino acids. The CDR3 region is CSARGSVTGGTDGYTF. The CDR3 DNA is TGCAGTGCTAGAGGATCGGTCACAGGGGGAACGGATGGCTACACCTTC.

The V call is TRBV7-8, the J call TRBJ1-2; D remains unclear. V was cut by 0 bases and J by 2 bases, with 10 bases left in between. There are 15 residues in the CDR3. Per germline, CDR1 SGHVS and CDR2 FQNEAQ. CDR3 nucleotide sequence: TGTGCCAGCAGCTTAGCGCTGGGAGGGAACTATGGCTACACCTTC. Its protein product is CASSLALGGNYGYTF.

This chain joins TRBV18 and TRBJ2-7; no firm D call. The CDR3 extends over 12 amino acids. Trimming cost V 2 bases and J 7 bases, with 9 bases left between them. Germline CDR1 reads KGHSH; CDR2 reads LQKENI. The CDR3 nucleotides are TGTGCCAGCTCACCAACCTTGGGTGAGCAGTACTTC. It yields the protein CASSPTLGEQYF.

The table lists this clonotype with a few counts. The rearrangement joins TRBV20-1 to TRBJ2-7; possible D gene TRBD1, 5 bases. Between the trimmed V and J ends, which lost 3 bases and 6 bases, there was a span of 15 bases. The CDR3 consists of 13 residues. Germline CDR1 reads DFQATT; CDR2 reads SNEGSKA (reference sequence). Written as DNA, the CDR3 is TGCAGTGCTAGGGGGCTCTCGCCATCCGAGCAGTACTTC. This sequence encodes CSARGLSPSEQYF.

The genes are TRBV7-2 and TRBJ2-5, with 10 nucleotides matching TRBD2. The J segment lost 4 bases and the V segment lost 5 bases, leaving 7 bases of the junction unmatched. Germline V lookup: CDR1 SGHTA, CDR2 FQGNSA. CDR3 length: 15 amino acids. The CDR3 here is CASSLTSSGRETQYF. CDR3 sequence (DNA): TGTGCCAGCAGCCTCACCTCTAGCGGGAGAGAGACCCAGTACTTC.

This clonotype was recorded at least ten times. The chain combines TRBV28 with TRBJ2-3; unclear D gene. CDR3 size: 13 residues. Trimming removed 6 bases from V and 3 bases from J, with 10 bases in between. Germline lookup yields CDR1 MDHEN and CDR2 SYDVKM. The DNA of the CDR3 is TGTGCCAGCAGAGGAGCCCTGACAGATACGCAGTATTTT. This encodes CASRGALTDTQYF.

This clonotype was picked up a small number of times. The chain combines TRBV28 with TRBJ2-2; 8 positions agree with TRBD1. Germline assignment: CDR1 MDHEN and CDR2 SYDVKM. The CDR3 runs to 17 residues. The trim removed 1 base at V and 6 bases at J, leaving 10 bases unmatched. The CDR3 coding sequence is TGTGCCAGCAGTTTATCCCCCCGGACAGGGCGCGCCGGGGAGCTGTTTTTT. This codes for CASSLSPRTGRAGELFF.

The CDR3 DNA follows: TGCGCCAGCAGCCAAGACAGGGATAGAACTGAAGCTTTCTTT. It is translated as CASSQDRDRTEAFF. The V and J genes are TRBV4-1 and TRBJ1-1, with D tentatively TRBD1 (5 bases). Germline assignment: CDR1 MGHRA and CDR2 YSYEKL. With 0 bases removed from V and 5 bases from J, the gap between germline ends came to 10 bases. CDR3 length equals 14 residues.

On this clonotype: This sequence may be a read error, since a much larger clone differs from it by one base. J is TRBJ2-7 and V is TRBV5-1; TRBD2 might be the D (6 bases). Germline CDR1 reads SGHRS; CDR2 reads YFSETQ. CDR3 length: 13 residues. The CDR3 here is CDSSLVWGGEQYF. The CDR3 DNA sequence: TGCGACAGCAGCTTGGTTTGGGGAGGCGAGCAGTACTTC.

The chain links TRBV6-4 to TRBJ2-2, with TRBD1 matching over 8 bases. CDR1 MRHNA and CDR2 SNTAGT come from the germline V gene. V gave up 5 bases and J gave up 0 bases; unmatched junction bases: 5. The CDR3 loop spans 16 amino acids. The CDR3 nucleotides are TGTGCCAGCAGTTATCACAGGGGGGCGAACACCGGGGAGCTGTTTTTT. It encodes CASSYHRGANTGELFF.

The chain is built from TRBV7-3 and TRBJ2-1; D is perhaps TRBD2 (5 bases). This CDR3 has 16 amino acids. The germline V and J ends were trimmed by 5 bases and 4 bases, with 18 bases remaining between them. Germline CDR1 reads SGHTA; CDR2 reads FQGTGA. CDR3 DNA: TGTGCCAGCAGCCAGTCCATCAGCGGTGGGTACAATGAGCAGTTCTTC. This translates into CASSQSISGGYNEQFF.

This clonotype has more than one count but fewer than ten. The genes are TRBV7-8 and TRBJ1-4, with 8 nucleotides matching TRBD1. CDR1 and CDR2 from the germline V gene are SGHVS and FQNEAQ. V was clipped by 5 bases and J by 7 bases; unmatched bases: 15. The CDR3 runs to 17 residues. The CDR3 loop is CASSPPTGAAGREKLFF. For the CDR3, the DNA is TGTGCCAGCAGCCCCCCGACAGGGGCGGCGGGTCGTGAAAAACTGTTTTTT.

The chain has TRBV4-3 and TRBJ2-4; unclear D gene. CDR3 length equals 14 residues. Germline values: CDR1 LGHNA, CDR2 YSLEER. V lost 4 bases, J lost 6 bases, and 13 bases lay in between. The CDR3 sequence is CASSPSLGGNIQYF. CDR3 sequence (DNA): TGCGCCAGCAGCCCATCCCTTGGCGGAAACATTCAGTACTTC.

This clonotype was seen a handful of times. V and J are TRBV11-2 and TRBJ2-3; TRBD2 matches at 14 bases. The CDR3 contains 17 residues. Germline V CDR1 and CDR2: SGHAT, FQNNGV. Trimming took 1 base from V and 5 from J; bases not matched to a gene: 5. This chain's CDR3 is CASSLVPGLAGEDTQYF. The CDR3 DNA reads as TGTGCCAGCAGCTTAGTTCCGGGACTAGCGGGAGAAGATACGCAGTATTTT.

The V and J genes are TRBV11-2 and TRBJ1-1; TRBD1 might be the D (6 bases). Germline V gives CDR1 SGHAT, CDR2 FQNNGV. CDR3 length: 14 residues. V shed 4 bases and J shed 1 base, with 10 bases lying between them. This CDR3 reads CASSWDTQNTEAFF. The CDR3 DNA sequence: TGTGCCAGCAGCTGGGACACACAGAACACTGAAGCTTTCTTT.

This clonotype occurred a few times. The CDR3 coding sequence is TGTGCCAGCAGTCGACAGACAGGGGAAGCTTTCTTT. It codes for CASSRQTGEAFF. The chain is built from TRBV7-6 and TRBJ1-1; the match to TRBD1 covers 7 bases. After removal of 6 bases from V and 8 bases from J, the junction contained 6 bases not matched to a gene. There are 12 residues in the CDR3. Germline V gene lookup returns CDR1 SGHVS and CDR2 FNYEAQ. Together with reference TRBV7-6 and TRBJ1-1, the CDR3 gives the full variable domain: GAGVSQSPRYKVTKRGQDVALRCDPISGHVSLYWYRQALGQGPEFLTYFNYEAQQDKSGLPNDRFSAERPEGSISTLTIQRTEQRDSAMYRCASSRQTGEAFFGQGTRLTVV.

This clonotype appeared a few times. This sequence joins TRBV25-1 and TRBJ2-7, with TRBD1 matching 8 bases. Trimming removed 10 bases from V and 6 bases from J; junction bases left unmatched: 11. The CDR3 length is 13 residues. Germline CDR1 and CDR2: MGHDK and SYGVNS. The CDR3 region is CATKGQAWGEQYF. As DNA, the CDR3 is TGTGCCACCAAGGGACAGGCGTGGGGCGAGCAGTACTTC.

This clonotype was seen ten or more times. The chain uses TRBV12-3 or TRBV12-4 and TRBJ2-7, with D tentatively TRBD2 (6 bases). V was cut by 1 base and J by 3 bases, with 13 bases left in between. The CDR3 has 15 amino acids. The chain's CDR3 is CASSLDWGGNYEQYF. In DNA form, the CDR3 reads TGTGCCAGCAGTTTAGACTGGGGAGGTAACTACGAGCAGTACTTC.

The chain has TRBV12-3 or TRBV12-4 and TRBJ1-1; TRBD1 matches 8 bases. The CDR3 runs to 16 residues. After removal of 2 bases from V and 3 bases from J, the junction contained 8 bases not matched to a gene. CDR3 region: CASSLPLGQGDTEAFF. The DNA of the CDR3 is TGTGCCAGCAGTTTACCCCTAGGACAGGGAGACACTGAAGCTTTCTTT.

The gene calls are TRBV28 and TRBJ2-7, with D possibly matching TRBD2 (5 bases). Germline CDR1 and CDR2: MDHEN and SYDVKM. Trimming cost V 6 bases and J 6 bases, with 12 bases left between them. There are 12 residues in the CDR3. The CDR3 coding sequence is TGTGCCAGCAGGGTTGGACTGGGCGAGCAGTACTTC. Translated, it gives CASRVGLGEQYF.

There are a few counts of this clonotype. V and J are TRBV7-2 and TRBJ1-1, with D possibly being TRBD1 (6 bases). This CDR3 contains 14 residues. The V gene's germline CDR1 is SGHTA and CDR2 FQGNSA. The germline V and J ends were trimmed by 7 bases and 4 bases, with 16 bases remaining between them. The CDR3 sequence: CASNKDRQFTEAFF. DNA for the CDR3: TGTGCCAGCAACAAGGACAGACAATTCACTGAAGCTTTCTTT.

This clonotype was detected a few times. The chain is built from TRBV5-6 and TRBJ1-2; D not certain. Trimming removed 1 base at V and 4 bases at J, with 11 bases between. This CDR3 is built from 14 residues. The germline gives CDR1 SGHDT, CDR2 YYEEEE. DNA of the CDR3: TGTGCCAGCAGCTTGCGGGATCTTGGCTATGGCTACACCTTC. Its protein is CASSLRDLGYGYTF. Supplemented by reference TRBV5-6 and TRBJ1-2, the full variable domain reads DAGVTQSPTHLIKTRGQQVTLRCSPKSGHDTVSWYQQALGQGPQFIFQYYEEEERQRGNFPDRFSGHQFPNYSSELNVNALLLGDSALYLCASSLRDLGYGYTFGSGTRLTVV.

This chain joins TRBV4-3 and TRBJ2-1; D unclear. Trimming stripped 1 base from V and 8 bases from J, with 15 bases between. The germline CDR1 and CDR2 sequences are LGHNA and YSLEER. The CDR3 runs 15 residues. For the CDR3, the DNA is TGCGCCAGCAGCCAAGGGGGTGGAAGTTTCGATGAGCAGTTCTTC. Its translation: CASSQGGGSFDEQFF.

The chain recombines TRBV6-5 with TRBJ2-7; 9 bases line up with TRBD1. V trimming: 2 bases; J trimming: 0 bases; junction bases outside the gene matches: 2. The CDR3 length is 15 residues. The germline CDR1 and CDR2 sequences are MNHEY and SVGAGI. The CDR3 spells CASSYGTGLSYEQYF. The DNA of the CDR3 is TGTGCCAGCAGTTACGGGACAGGGCTCTCCTACGAGCAGTACTTC.

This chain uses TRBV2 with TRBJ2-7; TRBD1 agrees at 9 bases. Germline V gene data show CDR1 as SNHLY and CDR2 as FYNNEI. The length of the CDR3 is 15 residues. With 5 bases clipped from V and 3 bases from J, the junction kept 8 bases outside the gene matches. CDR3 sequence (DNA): TGTGCCAGCAGTTTCGGGACAGGGAACAACTACGAGCAGTACTTC. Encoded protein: CASSFGTGNNYEQYF. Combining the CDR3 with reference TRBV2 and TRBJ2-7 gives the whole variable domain EPEVTQTPSHQVTQMGQEVILRCVPISNHLYFYWYRQILGQKVEFLVSFYNNEISEKSEIFDDQFSVERPDGSNFTLKIRSTKLEDSAMYFCASSFGTGNNYEQYFGPGTRLTVT.

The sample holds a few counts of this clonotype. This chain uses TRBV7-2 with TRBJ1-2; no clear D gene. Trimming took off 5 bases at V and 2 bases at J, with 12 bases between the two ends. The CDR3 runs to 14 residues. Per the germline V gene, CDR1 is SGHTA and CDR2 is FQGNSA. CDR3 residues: CASSAAFRNYGYTF. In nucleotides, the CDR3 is TGTGCCAGCAGCGCGGCATTCCGAAACTATGGCTACACCTTC.

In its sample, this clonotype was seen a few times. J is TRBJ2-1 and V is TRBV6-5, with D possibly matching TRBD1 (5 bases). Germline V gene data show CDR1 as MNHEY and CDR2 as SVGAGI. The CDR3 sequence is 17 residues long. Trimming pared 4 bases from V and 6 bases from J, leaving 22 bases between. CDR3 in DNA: TGTGCCAGCAGTTCCAGACACAGTGGGGCTCCTGGCAATGAGCAGTTCTTC. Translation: CASSSRHSGAPGNEQFF.